This TCR beta chain was retrieved from a study of regulatory T cells in long-lasting Graves disease (TCRdb year 2021). Turning to the overall study: Antithyroid drugs had been taken for less than 3 months by newly diagnosed Graves' disease patients. A total of some 33 samples were covered by TCR sequencing, comprising some 13 persistent and approximately 20 newly diagnosed Graves' disease patients. This study used TCR sequencing and RNA sequencing of peripheral blood to compare persistent Graves' disease patients against newly diagnosed Graves' disease patients. The study was registered as a clinical trial and conducted in China. General conclusions and limits of the study: Preferential use of TRBV28, TRBJ1-2 and TRBJ2-5 was observed in persistent disease, whereas TRBV20-1 and TRBJ2-1 were favored in newly diagnosed disease. Only peripheral blood was studied, because thyroid tissue, the primary lesion, was inaccessible. A larger number of public clonotypes was shared among persistent patients (under 3,000) than among newly diagnosed patients (approximately 930). Sequencing and analysis were limited to the TCR beta chain. Persistent Graves' disease patients showed lower TCR Shannon entropy and fewer highly expanded clones than newly diagnosed patients, suggesting clonal expansion. The authors acknowledged the small sample size as a limitation that may reduce accuracy.

V gives up 3 bases and J gives up 3 bases, and the segment between their germline ends measures 15 bases. From the cysteine up to the phenylalanine, the CDR3 has a length of 16 residues. Just the 48-base CDR3 DNA is kept, in frame starting at base 1. The germline V gene yields SGDLS for CDR1 and YYNGEE for CDR2. Only a few counts were recorded for this clonotype. Its binding antigen is unknown. No qualities accompany the bases; no much larger clone lies one base away. The library was obtained by multiplex PCR. This sample was sequenced with an Illumina HiSeq 4000. TCR beta libraries were built with iRepertoire HTBI primers and Arm-PCR amplification of CDR3 regions. Before sequencing, the PCR products underwent gel purification. On the study's bioinformatics: Gene usage analysis of CDR3 amino acid clonotypes used the 50 to 70 TRBV and around 14 TRBJ segments found across samples. COPE and FqMerger were used to merge filtered high-quality paired reads into contigs. BLAST was used to align contigs to the IMGT TRBV, TRBD and TRBJ reference genes, and CDR3 was defined following IMGT. Any clonotype with a frequency above 0.1% was counted as a highly expanded clone. Repertoire diversity was measured by Shannon entropy, and V-J evenness by the Gini coefficient. A clonotype found in more than one individual was treated as public. The public reads were run again by TCRdb, first through fastp at Q25 and then through MiXCR, and only productive beta chains were kept. Under each unique CDR3 protein, matching rows form one entry showing the most common genes and DNA. TCRdb, not the original authors, processed these V and J calls. For this sample the table gives 300,000 to 400,000 distinct CDR3 sequences, of which 16% were detected only once. Roughly 30% of the sample lies in the top ten.

In light of the paper, this sample's time point label describes: newly diagnosed GD, antithyroid drugs for less than 3 months. For both TCR sequencing and RNA sequencing, RNA was extracted from PBMCs in TRIzol. The diagnosis of Graves' disease followed American Thyroid Association guidelines. The patients came from an endocrinology department in Xi'an, China. Each patient gave about 10 milliliters of peripheral blood, collected in an EDTA anticoagulant tube. Ficoll Paque Plus density gradient separation was used to isolate PBMCs, and no further T cell sorting was performed. An Agilent 2100 Bioanalyzer and agarose gel were used to check RNA quality, and a NanoDrop 2000 was used to measure RNA concentration. The sample was also linked to a second study, of T cells in Graves' hyperthyroidism and ophthalmopathy. Looking at the second paper: Stable Graves' hyperthyroidism was defined as no progression to ophthalmopathy during 18 months of follow-up. Hyperthyroidism patients were newly diagnosed, had a disease duration of under 2 months, and were aged 18 to 65 years. Any patient with an uncontrolled infection, another autoimmune disease, pregnancy or lactation was excluded. Diagnoses were based on clinical symptoms, serum thyroxine and TRAb, thyroid ultrasound and orbital computed tomography. For the first round of RT-PCR on the TCR CDR3, the HTBI primer set was used together with the Qiagen OneStep RT-PCR kit. Most expanded thyroid clonotypes (frequency above 0.001) were also found in blood, which suggests that blood repertoires may mirror thyroid immune responses. In cross-validation, a model built on a 13 V-J signature told ophthalmopathy apart from stable hyperthyroidism with approximately 91% sensitivity and about 81% specificity, and in testing the same model reached 80%/75%. In validation, the model predicted progression to ophthalmopathy with approximately 70% sensitivity and over 72% specificity, a median of 6.5 months before onset. TCR V-J signatures able to tell the groups apart were searched for in a discovery cohort of 90 to 100 patients, of whom under 45 had Graves' ophthalmopathy and 55 to 60 had stable Graves' hyperthyroidism. An independent validation cohort of around 19 hyperthyroidism patients and about 15 patients who later progressed to ophthalmopathy tested prospective prediction of ophthalmopathy. The 95 to 100 discovery patients were randomly divided into training and test sets at a 7:3 ratio. Thyroid tissue and blood T-cell repertoires from six Graves' hyperthyroidism patients were also compared in the study. Following sampling, methimazole starting at 30 mg daily was given to hyperthyroidism patients, and high-dose intravenous methylprednisolone was given to ophthalmopathy patients. A second multiplex PCR round built the libraries, followed by size selection and purification. Libraries were sequenced paired-end with 100 bp reads on an Illumina HiSeq2000. SOAPnuke was used to process the raw data, throwing out any read that contained adapters or uncalled bases, had a mean Phred below 15, or lacked an exact constant-primer or identifier match. COPE v1.2.5 was used to merge high-quality paired reads, and clonotypes were defined as unique nucleotide sequences. MiTCR v1.1 was used to align the clonotypes against IMGT TRBV, TRBD and TRBJ reference segments. The analysis was restricted to V-J combinations with a frequency above 0.0001, which together covered roughly 99% of the repertoires. The TCS score was defined as F50 (clonal expansion) divided by E x V (chaos), with BLOSUM62-based TCRdist calculated between CDR3 peptides within each V-J. Welch's t-statistics and random forest reduced several hundred V-J features to 10 to 15, which were used in a naive Bayes classifier (R e1071). No statistical method was used to set the sample size in advance, and investigators knew the group allocation. TCR Vbeta CDR3 sequencing of 130 to 150 peripheral blood samples (over 40 ophthalmopathy, about 75 hyperthyroidism and approximately 17 progressor patients) is reported in the paper.

The chain couples TRBV9 to TRBJ2-2; perhaps TRBD1 is the D gene, with 6 bases matching. This TCR came from a man in his forties or fifties with Graves disease. Donor details come from another sample of the same person, matched by shared clones. The sample consisted of peripheral blood mononuclear cells (PBMCs), taken at new diagnosis, from a patient treated with antithyroid drugs. The CDR3: CASSAKDSRYTGELFF. The base sequence is TGTGCCAGCAGCGCCAAGGACAGTCGCTACACCGGGGAGCTGTTTTTT.